This TCR beta chain is drawn from a study of CD8+CD57+ T cells in acquired aplastic anemia. Study-level background: Each DNA sample taken from sorted CD4+ and CD8+ cells came to 2.5 to 4 ug on average. General study points: Between patients and controls, around 27 CD8+ CDR3 sequences were found in common.

CDR3 and TCR beta VDJ profiling relied on genomic DNA as the template. One entry per CDR3 protein results from TCRdb running MiXCR on the reads. Among about 210,000 distinct CDR3 sequences listed, approximately 35% were seen once. V was clipped by 3 bases and J by 10 bases, with 19 bases between them. The CDR3 length is 15 residues. Germline V gene sequence: CDR1 LNHDA, CDR2 SQIVND (reference sequence). This clonotype was observed at least ten times. Its antigen is unidentified. The sequence derives from a human donor in good health, serving as a control. Sample: sorted CD4+, CD8+, or CD8+CD57+ T cells (not recorded which) from PBMCs. The chain employs TRBV19 and TRBJ2-1; D is undetermined. The CDR3, as DNA: TGTGCCAGTAGTATGCCTGTGACGGGCGTGGGAGAGCAGTTCTTC. Its translation: CASSMPVTGVGEQFF.